This is a list of T cell receptor beta chains from one sample in a study of CD8 T cells in ankylosing spondylitis. TCRdb independently ran MiXCR on the 5' RACE reads; one entry per CDR3 protein. This sample has nearly 350,000 distinct CDR3 sequences, with roughly 14% found just once. The sequenced sample was blood, either unsorted or a sorted T cell fraction (not recorded which). The origin of the receptors is a male donor with ankylosing spondylitis or in good health (not recorded which). Each CDR3 is given with its conserved first and last residue. The order of the fields is V gene, clone size, D gene, J gene, CDR3 protein, CDR3 DNA. A D gene is named only where the DNA matches it firmly. Clone size is stated in some rows and not others, as once, few, many or a class when expanded.

>TRBV5-5|-|TRBD2|TRBJ2-1
CASSIPSSGSYNEQFF
TGTGCCAGCAGTATTCCTTCTAGCGGCTCCTACAATGAGCAGTTCTTC
>TRBV30|-|-|TRBJ2-4
CAWRGKVLAKNIQYF
TGTGCCTGGAGGGGGAAGGTACTAGCCAAAAACATTCAGTACTTC
>TRBV20-1|-|-|TRBJ1-5
CSAHRPGGNQPQHF
TGCAGTGCTCACAGGCCTGGGGGCAATCAGCCCCAGCATTTT
>TRBV12-3/TRBV12-4|-|-|TRBJ1-3
CASSVDSLSGNTIYF
TGTGCCAGCAGTGTCGACAGCCTCTCTGGAAACACCATATATTTT
>TRBV20-1|-|TRBD2|TRBJ2-1
CSARDPKVAGGSYNEQFF
TGCAGTGCTAGAGATCCGAAAGTAGCGGGTGGGTCCTACAATGAGCAGTTCTTC
>TRBV9|few|TRBD2|TRBJ2-1
CASSVAGGGQFF
TGTGCCAGCAGCGTAGCGGGGGGGGGACAGTTCTTC
>TRBV12-3/TRBV12-4|-|-|TRBJ2-5
CASSNLFIETQYF
TGTGCCAGCAGCAATCTTTTCATCGAGACCCAGTACTTC
>TRBV5-1|-|-|TRBJ1-2
CASSLDAGSTSYGYTF
TGCGCCAGCAGCTTGGATGCCGGGTCAACCTCCTATGGCTACACCTTC
>TRBV11-3|-|-|TRBJ2-3
CASSSRAGAPGTDTQYF
TGTGCCAGCAGCTCCCGGGCAGGGGCCCCGGGCACAGATACGCAGTATTTT
>TRBV19|few|TRBD1|TRBJ2-7
CASSRQGDGEQYF
TGTGCCAGTAGTAGACAGGGGGATGGCGAGCAGTACTTC
>TRBV29-1|-|-|TRBJ1-2
CSVTVIYGYTF
TGCAGCGTCACAGTGATCTATGGCTACACCTTC
>TRBV5-1|-|TRBD1|TRBJ2-2
CASSTGTVNTGELFF
TGCGCCAGCAGCACCGGGACAGTGAACACCGGGGAGCTGTTTTTT
>TRBV5-1|few|TRBD1|TRBJ2-2
CASSAGQGHTGELFF
TGCGCCAGCAGCGCGGGACAGGGACACACCGGGGAGCTGTTTTTT
>TRBV12-3/TRBV12-4|-|TRBD2|TRBJ2-2
CASRWTSGSTGELFF
TGTGCCAGCAGATGGACTAGCGGGAGCACCGGGGAGCTGTTTTTT